A selection of T cell receptor beta chains follows, all from one sample in a study of PD-L1 blockade in urothelial cancer. Only in-frame clones appear in the TCRdb table, and some are missing; sequencing was by immunoSEQ multiplex PCR. This table has approximately 38,000 clones, about 89% appearing once. This sample comprised PBMCs, obtained around atezolizumab (anti-PD-L1) treatment. All receptors derive from a man aged 55 to 70 with urothelial cancer. CDR3s leave out the opening cysteine and the closing phenylalanine or tryptophan. Fields, in order: V gene, CDR3 length, J gene, CDR3 protein.

v_gene: TRBV6-1; len: 12; j_gene: TRBJ2-1; CDR3aa: ASSRDRILNEQF
v_gene: TRBV28; len: 13; j_gene: TRBJ1-5; CDR3aa: ASSLRGHSNQPQH
v_gene: TRBV11-3; len: 15; j_gene: TRBJ2-3; CDR3aa: ASSLGDSTQYRDTQY
v_gene: TRBV4-2; len: 13; j_gene: TRBJ1-2; CDR3aa: ASSQGLGEAYGYT
v_gene: TRBV6-5; len: 10; j_gene: TRBJ2-2; CDR3aa: ASRSAGGELF
v_gene: TRBV5-1; len: 12; j_gene: TRBJ2-5; CDR3aa: ASRGEGDKETQY
v_gene: TRBV5-4; len: 11; j_gene: TRBJ1-4; CDR3aa: ASSFGLYEKLF
v_gene: TRBV10-3; len: 13; j_gene: TRBJ2-3; CDR3aa: AISDVSANTDTQY
v_gene: TRBV6-5; len: 13; j_gene: TRBJ2-7; CDR3aa: ASSYSYRGVYEQY
v_gene: TRBV19; len: 12; j_gene: TRBJ2-1; CDR3aa: ASTWDTPGGEQF
v_gene: TRBV15; len: 12; j_gene: TRBJ2-5; CDR3aa: ATKVGITGHDQY
v_gene: TRBV5-1; len: 14; j_gene: TRBJ2-1; CDR3aa: ASSSLTSGGVNEQF
v_gene: TRBV7-3; len: 14; j_gene: TRBJ2-7; CDR3aa: ASSLRPRERGWEQY
v_gene: TRBV28; len: 11; j_gene: TRBJ2-1; CDR3aa: ASRGGAVNEQF
v_gene: TRBV5-6; len: 11; j_gene: TRBJ1-4; CDR3aa: ASSLGHIEKLF
v_gene: TRBV9; len: 11; j_gene: TRBJ2-7; CDR3aa: ASAGPNSYEQY
v_gene: TRBV7-2; len: 11; j_gene: TRBJ1-1; CDR3aa: ASSSGQGGEAF
v_gene: TRBV18; len: 13; j_gene: TRBJ2-5; CDR3aa: ASSPPGQARETQY
v_gene: TRBV29-1; len: 10; j_gene: TRBJ1-1; CDR3aa: SVIVVNTEAF
v_gene: TRBV5-1; len: 11; j_gene: TRBJ1-3; CDR3aa: ASRRTGGDTIY
v_gene: TRBV7-9; len: 11; j_gene: TRBJ2-5; CDR3aa: ASGLGGGETQY
v_gene: TRBV7-8; len: 12; j_gene: TRBJ1-2; CDR3aa: ASRSGFSGYGYT